This T cell receptor beta chain was retrieved from a study of shared clonotypes between healthy human individuals. A split of CD4+ cells into CD45RA+ naive and CD45RA-negative memory subsets was performed. Deep-level settings were used for running the assay. Using immunoSEQ multiplex PCR, the repertoire was profiled, and TCRdb retains in-frame clones only, with some absent. The profile shows approximately 2.5 million clones, roughly 93% of them singletons. The sequence derives from a man aged 18-30 years in good health. Some clones in this sample may be carry-over from other donors' samples. Sequencing was done on a sample of naive CD4+ T cells from PBMCs. This sample's subset: CD45RA+ positively selected.

CDR3 sequence reads: CASSSTGFGDDSYNEQFF. CDR3 nucleotide sequence: TGTGCCAGCAGCTCAACAGGGTTCGGGGACGATTCATACAATGAGCAGTTCTTC. The chain uses TRBV7-2 and TRBJ2-1; D is perhaps TRBD1 (6 bases). V lost 4 bases and J 4 bases, leaving 23 bases between the germline ends. The CDR3 is 18 amino acids. The germline V gene has CDR1 SGHTA and CDR2 FQGNSA.